In its sample, the clone carrying this T cell receptor beta chain was seen a few times. Its antigen remains unknown. TCRdb re-called the 5' RACE reads with MiXCR, one entry per CDR3 protein. The sample records 350,000 to 400,000 distinct CDR3 sequences, around 30% being singletons. Germline CDR1 KGHSH, CDR2 LQKENI. CDR3 length equals 15 residues. Trimming removed 3 bases at V and 6 bases at J, with 14 bases between. The source of the sample is a study of identical twins' blood T cells. Across the study: Around 50 million reads came from about 12 libraries, six alpha, six beta. Study outcomes and limitations: Environmental influences on twin similarity could not be excluded.

Sequenced sample: PBMCs. The chain uses TRBV18 and TRBJ1-4; no firm D call. The clonotype was recovered from a woman between 18 and 55 years old in good health. The CDR3 sequence is CASSPVLSRDEKLFF. In DNA form, the CDR3 reads TGTGCCAGCTCACCCGTTCTAAGCCGCGATGAAAAACTGTTTTTT.